The next 13 T cell receptor beta chains were all read from a single sample in a study of blood T cell repertoires in COVID-19. Only in-frame clones appear in the TCRdb table, and some are missing; sequencing was by immunoSEQ multiplex PCR. The sample consists of about 150,000 clones, almost 90% of them appearing once. The sample taken for sequencing was peripheral blood. The receptors derive from a human donor in a cohort sampled during active COVID-19.

The chain is built from TRBV2 and TRBJ2-2; 9 bases map to TRBD1. The CDR3 runs 14 residues. From germline, CDR1 is SNHLY and CDR2 FYNNEI. With V trimmed by 6 bases and J by 9 bases, 8 bases remained unmatched. The CDR3 reads CASRDRGGGRELFF. The CDR3 coding sequence is TGTGCCAGCAGGGACAGGGGTGGGGGTAGGGAGCTGTTTTTT.

The gene calls are TRBV2 and TRBJ1-6; 9 nucleotides agree with TRBD1. V lost 10 bases and J lost 7; bases outside the gene matches: 8. The germline V gene encodes CDR1 SNHLY and CDR2 FYNNEI. CDR3 size: 14 residues. CDR3 nucleotide sequence: TGTGCCATCCAATCAACAGGGGGCAATTCACCCCTCCACTTT. This sequence encodes CAIQSTGGNSPLHF.

This sequence joins TRBV4-1 and TRBJ1-5, with 9 bases that match TRBD1. Germline V CDR1 and CDR2: MGHRA, YSYEKL. The junction had 12 bases not matched to a gene; V was cut back by 4 bases and J by 8 bases. The length of the CDR3 is 16 residues. Here the CDR3 DNA reads TGCGCCAGCAGCCCAGTACTCCGGGACAGGGAAAAGCCCCAGCATTTT. This sequence encodes CASSPVLRDREKPQHF.

J is TRBJ1-5 and V is TRBV4-2; D is possibly TRBD1 (5 bases). This CDR3 comprises 15 residues. The germline gives CDR1 LGHNA, CDR2 YNFKEQ. V lost 0 bases and J lost 5, with 11 bases in between. CDR3 residues: CASSQDGGIDQPQHF. The CDR3 DNA reads TGTGCCAGCAGCCAAGATGGGGGGATCGATCAGCCCCAGCATTTT.

The chain combines TRBV30 with TRBJ2-7; weak D call: TRBD1 (5 bases). This CDR3 is built from 13 residues. V was trimmed by 5 bases and J by 5 bases, leaving 16 bases between them. Germline values: CDR1 GTSNPN, CDR2 SVGIG (reference sequence). The CDR3 spells CAWLWKGKNEQYF. CDR3 DNA sequence: TGTGCCTGGCTATGGAAGGGGAAAAACGAGCAGTACTTC.

This clone turned up a few times. V is TRBV7-8 and J is TRBJ2-5, with a possible D match to TRBD2 (5 bases). With 1 base removed from V and 5 bases from J, the gap between germline ends came to 8 bases. This CDR3 contains 13 residues. Per the germline V gene, CDR1 is SGHVS and CDR2 is FQNEAQ. The CDR3 sequence is CASSLGERETQYF. For the CDR3, the DNA is TGTGCCAGCAGCTTAGGGGAGAGGGAGACCCAGTACTTC.

The chain's CDR3 is CASSPGLATNTGELFF. The CDR3 DNA reads TGTGCCAGCAGCCCGGGACTAGCGACGAACACCGGGGAGCTGTTTTTT. The chain is built from TRBV5-6 and TRBJ2-2; TRBD2 matches 10 bases. V lost 4 bases to trimming and J lost 0 bases; unmatched junction nucleotides: 3. The CDR3 covers 16 residues. In germline, CDR1 is SGHDT, CDR2 YYEEEE.

V and J are TRBV19 and TRBJ2-3, with 10 bases fitting TRBD2. This CDR3 is built from 17 residues. V was clipped by 0 bases and J by 2 bases; unmatched bases: 5. Per the germline V gene, CDR1 is LNHDA and CDR2 is SQIVND (reference sequence). CDR3: CASSIDLAGVTTDTQYF. CDR3 DNA: TGTGCCAGTAGTATAGACCTAGCGGGGGTCACCACAGATACGCAGTATTTT.

This chain connects TRBV5-1 to TRBJ1-4; 7 bases line up with TRBD1. Germline V lookup: CDR1 SGHRS, CDR2 YFSETQ. With V trimmed by 2 bases and J by 4 bases, 2 bases remained unmatched. This CDR3 has 14 residues. CDR3 sequence reads: CASSLGQVNEKLFF. The DNA for the CDR3 is TGCGCCAGCAGCTTAGGACAGGTTAATGAAAAACTGTTTTTT.

This chain uses TRBV6-5 with TRBJ2-1, with D tentatively TRBD1 (5 bases). V was shortened by 8 bases and J by 2 bases, with 16 bases between the two germline ends. Germline V CDR1 and CDR2: MNHEY, SVGAGI. CDR3 length: 15 residues. The CDR3 reads CASAIPQGTYNEQFF. CDR3 DNA sequence: TGTGCCAGCGCCATTCCTCAGGGAACCTACAATGAGCAGTTCTTC.

This chain joins TRBV6-5 and TRBJ2-3; TRBD2 might be the D (5 bases). The CDR3 sequence is 15 residues long. V was shortened by 2 bases and J by 4 bases, with 13 bases between the two germline ends. Germline-derived CDR1 and CDR2 are MNHEY and SVGAGI. This CDR3 is CASSYPSRAADTQYF. The CDR3, as DNA: TGTGCCAGCAGTTACCCCTCAAGAGCGGCAGATACGCAGTATTTT.

The V gene is TRBV9, the J gene TRBJ2-5, with D possibly TRBD2 on 6 matching bases. CDR3 length: 16 residues. CDR1 SGDLS and CDR2 YYNGEE come from the germline V gene. With 9 bases removed from V and 5 bases from J, the gap between germline ends came to 26 bases. The CDR3 reads CATPTSYGAPRETQYF. The CDR3 DNA reads as TGTGCCACCCCCACTAGCTACGGCGCACCGAGGGAGACCCAGTACTTC.

The chain links TRBV11-2 to TRBJ2-7; the D gene is possibly TRBD1 (6 bases). This CDR3 is 16 amino acids long. CDR1 SGHAT and CDR2 FQNNGV come from the germline V gene. The germline V and J ends were trimmed by 0 bases and 6 bases, with 18 bases remaining between them. The DNA for the CDR3 is TGTGCCAGCAGCTTAGATCACGTGACAGGATATCGCGAGCAGTACTTC. As protein: CASSLDHVTGYREQYF. The complete variable domain, with remaining parts taken from reference TRBV11-2 and TRBJ2-7, reads EAGVAQSPRYKIIEKRQSVAFWCNPISGHATLYWYQQILGQGPKLLIQFQNNGVVDDSQLPKDRFSAERLKGVDSTLKIQPAKLEDSAVYLCASSLDHVTGYREQYFGPGTRLTVT.